This TCR beta chain appears in the sequencing data of a study of T cell changes during pregnancy in multiple sclerosis. Clones were read by immunoSEQ multiplex PCR, and TCRdb kept only the in-frame ones, dropping some. The table has 40,000 to 50,000 clones, roughly nine tenths seen once; the top ten hold about 0.41%. The CDR3 is 15 residues long. CDR1 and CDR2 from the germline V gene are LNHDA and SQIVND (reference sequence). After removal of 5 bases from V and 0 bases from J, the junction contained 5 bases not matched to a gene. The sequences come from CD4+ T cells from peripheral blood mononuclear cells, collected in the second trimester of pregnancy. J is TRBJ1-1 and V is TRBV19; 8 bases agree with TRBD1. The receptor was derived from a female donor in good health, enrolled as a control in a pregnancy study. CDR3 sequence (DNA): TGTGCCAGTAGTCGACGGACAGGGTTGAACACTGAAGCTTTCTTT. Its protein product is CASSRRTGLNTEAFF.